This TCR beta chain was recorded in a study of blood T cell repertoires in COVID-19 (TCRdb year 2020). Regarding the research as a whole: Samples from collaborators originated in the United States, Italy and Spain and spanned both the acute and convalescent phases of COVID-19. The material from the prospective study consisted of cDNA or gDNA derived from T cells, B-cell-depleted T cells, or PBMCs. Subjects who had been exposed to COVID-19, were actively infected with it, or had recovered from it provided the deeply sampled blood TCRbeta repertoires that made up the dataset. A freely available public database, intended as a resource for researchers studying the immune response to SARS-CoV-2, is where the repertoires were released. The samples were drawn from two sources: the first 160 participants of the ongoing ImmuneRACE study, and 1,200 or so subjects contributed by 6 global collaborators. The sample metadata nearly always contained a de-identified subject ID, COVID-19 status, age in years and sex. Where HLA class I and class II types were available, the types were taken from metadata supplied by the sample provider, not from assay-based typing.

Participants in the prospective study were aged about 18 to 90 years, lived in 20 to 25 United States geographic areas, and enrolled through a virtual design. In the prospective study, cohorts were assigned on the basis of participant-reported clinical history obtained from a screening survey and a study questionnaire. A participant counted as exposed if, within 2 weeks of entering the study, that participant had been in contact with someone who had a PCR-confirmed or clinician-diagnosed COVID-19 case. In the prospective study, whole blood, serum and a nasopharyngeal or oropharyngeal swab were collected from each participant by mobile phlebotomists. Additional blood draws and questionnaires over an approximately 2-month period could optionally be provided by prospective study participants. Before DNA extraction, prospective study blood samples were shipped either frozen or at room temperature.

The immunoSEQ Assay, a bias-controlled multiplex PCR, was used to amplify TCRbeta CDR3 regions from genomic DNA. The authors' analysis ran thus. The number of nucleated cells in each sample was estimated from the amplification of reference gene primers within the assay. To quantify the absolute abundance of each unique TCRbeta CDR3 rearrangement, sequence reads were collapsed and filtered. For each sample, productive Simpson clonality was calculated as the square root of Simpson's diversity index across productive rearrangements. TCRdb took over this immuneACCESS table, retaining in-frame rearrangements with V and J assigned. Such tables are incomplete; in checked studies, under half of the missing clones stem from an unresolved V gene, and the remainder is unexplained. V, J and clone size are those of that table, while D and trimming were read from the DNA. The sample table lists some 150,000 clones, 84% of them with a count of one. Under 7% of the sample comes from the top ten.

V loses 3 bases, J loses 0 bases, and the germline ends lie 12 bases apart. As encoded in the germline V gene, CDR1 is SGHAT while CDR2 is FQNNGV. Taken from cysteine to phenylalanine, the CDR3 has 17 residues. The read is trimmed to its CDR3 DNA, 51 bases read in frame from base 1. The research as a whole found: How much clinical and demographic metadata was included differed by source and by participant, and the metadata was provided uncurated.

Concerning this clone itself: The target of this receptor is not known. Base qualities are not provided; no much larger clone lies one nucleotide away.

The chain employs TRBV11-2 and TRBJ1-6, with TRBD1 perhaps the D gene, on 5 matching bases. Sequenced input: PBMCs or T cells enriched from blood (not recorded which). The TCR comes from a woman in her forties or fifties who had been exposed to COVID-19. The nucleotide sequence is TGTGCCAGCAGCTTCCAGACAGTCCACTCCTATAATTCACCCCTCCACTTT. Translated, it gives CASSFQTVHSYNSPLHF.